The 4 T cell receptor beta chains reported below all come from one sample, sequenced in a study of blood T cell repertoires in COVID-19. TCRdb's copy holds only in-frame clones and misses some; the assay was immunoSEQ multiplex PCR. Of 200,000 to 300,000 clones listed, approximately 90% are singletons. Sequenced sample: peripheral blood. These receptors were collected from a man younger than 35 with active or convalescent COVID-19.

The chain couples TRBV5-1 to TRBJ1-1, with D unresolved. Per the germline V gene, CDR1 is SGHRS and CDR2 is YFSETQ. V lost 4 bases, J lost 1 base, and 11 bases lay in between. The CDR3 length is 14 residues. CDR3 protein: CASSGGWGNTEAFF. CDR3 coding DNA: TGCGCCAGCAGCGGAGGTTGGGGGAACACTGAAGCTTTCTTT.

This clone appeared a few times. The V call is TRBV2, the J call TRBJ1-2; D might be TRBD1 (6 bases). Germline V gene sequence: CDR1 SNHLY, CDR2 FYNNEI. There are 14 residues in the CDR3. V lost 8 bases and J 5 bases, leaving 18 bases between the germline ends. For the CDR3, the DNA is TGTGCCAGCCCCGGCGAGGGGGTCGGGTATGGCTACACCTTC. It yields the protein CASPGEGVGYGYTF.

The chain couples TRBV29-1 to TRBJ1-4; 8 bases map to TRBD1. V trimming: 6 bases; J trimming: 4 bases; junction bases outside the gene matches: 4. This CDR3 has 13 amino acids. The germline V gene encodes CDR1 SQVTM and CDR2 ANQGSEA. This CDR3 reads CSVQTGVNEKLFF. CDR3 nucleotides: TGCAGCGTCCAGACAGGGGTTAATGAAAAACTGTTTTTT.

The chain links TRBV20-1 to TRBJ1-2, with 8 bases fitting TRBD1. Trimming took 3 bases from V and 4 from J; bases not matched to a gene: 13. CDR1 DFQATT and CDR2 SNEGSKA come from the germline V gene (reference sequence). The CDR3 is made up of 16 amino acids. The CDR3 is CSASARRQGAPYGYTF. The CDR3 nucleotides are TGCAGTGCTAGTGCCCGCCGGCAGGGGGCTCCCTATGGCTACACCTTC.